This T cell receptor (beta chain) was identified during a study of T cell responses to AZD1222 COVID-19 vaccine. Study findings and constraints: Spike-wide coverage was observed for vaccine-associated CD4 TCRs, with dominant responses at 160-218 and 743-854. Baseline testing showed seropositivity in only six AZD1222 recipients. A reported finding is that nearly half of spike-specific TCRs target unmutated variant regions. All repertoire sampling was performed exclusively after the peak T cell response.

This table comes from immunoSEQ multiplex PCR, and its TCRdb copy is limited to in-frame clones, with some not included. Among approximately 190,000 clones listed, 94% were seen once. The V gene lost 6 bases and the J gene lost 4 bases, with 9 bases spanning the gap. The CDR3 totals 12 residues. CDR1 and CDR2 from the germline V gene are MDHEN and SYDVKM. Turning to this clone: Its matching antigen is unknown.

This sequence joins TRBV28 and TRBJ1-2, with no clear D. The clonotype comes from an adult in good health. This material consisted of peripheral blood, taken on day 0 of AZD1222 vaccination. The CDR3 protein is CASRPGSYGYTF. For the CDR3, the DNA is TGTGCCAGCAGGCCGGGTAGCTATGGCTACACCTTC.